The TCR beta chain described here comes from a study of PD-1 blockade in mismatch repair-deficient tumors. Across the study: Patients had approximately 12 mismatch repair-deficient cancer types, all previously treated and progressing.

Measured with immunoSEQ multiplex PCR; TCRdb has only the in-frame clones, and not every one. Of 40,000 to 60,000 clones listed, 65% to 85% are singletons. Overall study findings and caveats: Rapid post-treatment expansion, then contraction, generally preceding radiologic response, marked tumor-resident clones.

This clone showed up just a few times. Its antigen is currently unknown. Every patient had mismatch repair deficiency by PCR or immunohistochemistry. TCRs were sequenced from three patients responding to pembrolizumab. V lost 1 base and J 0 bases, leaving 15 bases between the germline ends. CDR1 SGHTA and CDR2 FQGTGA come from the germline V gene. The CDR3 contains 18 residues. The chain joins TRBV7-3 to TRBJ2-2, with a weak D call TRBD2 (6 bases). The receptor comes from an adult with mismatch repair-deficient cancer. The material was peripheral blood, obtained approximately 18 weeks after starting pembrolizumab. Here the CDR3 reads CASSLKGGVYANTGELFF. CDR3 in DNA: TGTGCCAGCAGCTTAAAGGGCGGGGTATACGCGAACACCGGGGAGCTGTTTTTT. Together with reference TRBV7-3 and TRBJ2-2, the CDR3 gives the full variable domain: GAGVSQTPSNKVTEKGKYVELRCDPISGHTALYWYRQSLGQGPEFLIYFQGTGAADDSGLPNDRFFAVRPEGSVSTLKIQRTERGDSAVYLCASSLKGGVYANTGELFFGEGSRLTVL.